The clone carrying this T cell receptor beta chain turned up a few times. The antigen is undetermined. This CDR3 spans 14 amino acids. Germline V gene data show CDR1 as MNHNS and CDR2 as SASEGT. The J segment lost 7 bases and the V segment lost 1 base, leaving 4 bases of the junction unmatched. From 5'RACE with constant-segment primers came TCR alpha and TCR beta cDNA libraries that carried sample barcodes and UMIs. One entry per CDR3 protein, called by TCRdb with MiXCR from the 5' RACE reads. The table records approximately 260,000 distinct CDR3 sequences, 15% to 20% of them present only once. This sample was included in a study of T-cell memory formation after mild COVID-19. Study observations and caveats: For contracting clones, CD4+ ones sat mainly in CM and EM, CD8+ in EMRA.

The gene calls are TRBV6-1 and TRBJ1-2; 9 nucleotides agree with TRBD1. This receptor was taken from a man between 18 and 35 years old who had mild COVID-19 (a few samples of this study predate the infection). Cell type and time point are not known. Sequenced material: PBMCs or a T cell subset sorted from them (not recorded which). CDR3 loop: CASSEVGTGTGYTF. The CDR3 nucleotides are TGTGCCAGCAGTGAAGTTGGGACAGGGACTGGCTACACCTTC.